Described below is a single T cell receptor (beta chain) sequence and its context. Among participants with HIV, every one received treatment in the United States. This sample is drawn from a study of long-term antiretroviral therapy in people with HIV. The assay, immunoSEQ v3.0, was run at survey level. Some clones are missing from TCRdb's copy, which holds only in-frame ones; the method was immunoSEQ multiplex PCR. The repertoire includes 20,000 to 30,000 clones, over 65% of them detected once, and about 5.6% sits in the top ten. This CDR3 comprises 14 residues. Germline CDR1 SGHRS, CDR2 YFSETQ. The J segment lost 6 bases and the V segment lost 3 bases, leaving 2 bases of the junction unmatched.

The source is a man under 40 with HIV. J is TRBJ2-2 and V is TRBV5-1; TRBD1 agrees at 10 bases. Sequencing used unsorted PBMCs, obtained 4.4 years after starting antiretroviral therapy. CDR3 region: CASSSDRGSGELFF. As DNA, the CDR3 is TGCGCCAGCAGCTCGGACAGGGGGTCCGGGGAGCTGTTTTTT.